At least ten counts were recorded for the clone carrying this T cell receptor (beta chain). The antigen remains undetermined. Germline V gene lookup returns CDR1 MGHRA and CDR2 YSYEKL. V was clipped by 4 bases and J by 3 bases, with 15 bases between them. The CDR3 covers 16 residues. Scientists amplified the TCR beta CDR3 regions from RNA transcripts. An initial RT-PCR round employing HTBI primers preceded a second-round multiplex PCR. TCRdb reanalysed the multiplex PCR reads using MiXCR and keeps one entry per CDR3 protein. The sample records about 370,000 distinct CDR3 sequences, about a sixth being singletons. Ophthalmopathy donors were characterized by moderate-to-severe activity, CAS of at least 3, NOSPECS of at least 4, and duration under 3 months. Other autoimmune diseases, uncontrolled infections, pregnancy or lactation ruled patients out of participation. This specimen comes from a study of Graves' ophthalmopathy and Graves' hyperthyroidism.

Findings of the study overall: Its predictions of ophthalmopathy progression gave the model around 71% sensitivity and 72% to 85% specificity. Built on 13 signatures, a model told ophthalmopathy apart from stable hyperthyroidism with over 85% sensitivity and approximately 81% specificity.

J is TRBJ2-2 and V is TRBV4-1, with D maybe TRBD2 (6 bases). The receptor was isolated from a woman aged 18 to 35 with Graves' ophthalmopathy. What was sequenced was peripheral blood. The chain's CDR3 is CASSPPGGRDTGELFF. DNA for the CDR3: TGCGCCAGCAGCCCCCCCGGGGGACGCGACACCGGGGAGCTGTTTTTT.